A single sample gave rise to the 21 T cell receptor beta chains below, sequenced in a study of blood T cells in healthy people across ages. Primed by a sample-barcoded 5' primer and a J-beta primer mix, a second PCR proceeded for 7 to 11 cycles. TCRdb processed the 5' RACE reads anew with MiXCR; each CDR3 protein has one entry. The sample has 1.4 million to 1.5 million distinct CDR3 sequences, about 43% seen once. Material for sequencing was blood. The receptors here all came from a woman aged 18-35 years in good health.

This chain connects TRBV11-1 to TRBJ2-5; weak D call: TRBD1 (5 bases). With the DNA end fitting TRBJ2-7 better, the J assignment may be wrong. Germline CDR1 and CDR2: SGHAT and FQDESV (reference sequence). The CDR3 covers 15 residues. The CDR3, as DNA: TGTGCCAGCAGCTTAGAGGGGTCCCTCTCCTACGAGCAGTACTTC. This codes for CASSLEGSLSYEQYF.

The chain employs TRBV6-5 and TRBJ1-5, with D perhaps TRBD1 (5 bases). V lost 5 bases, J lost 2 bases, and 13 bases lay in between. CDR3 length: 15 amino acids. Germline V CDR1 and CDR2: MNHEY, SVGAGI. The CDR3 here is CASSPLGQGNQPQHF. DNA for the CDR3: TGTGCCAGCAGTCCCCTGGGGCAGGGCAATCAGCCCCAGCATTTT.

CDR3 in amino acids: CASSPGTSGVYEQYF. DNA of the CDR3: TGTGCCAGCAGCCCAGGGACTAGCGGGGTCTACGAGCAGTACTTC. The J gene is TRBJ2-7, the V gene TRBV7-9, with 13 bases lining up with TRBD2. CDR1 is SEHNR and CDR2 is FQNEAQ in the germline V gene (reference sequence). Trimming at V came to 5 bases and at J to 3 bases, leaving 4 bases not matched to a gene. This CDR3 region has 15 residues.

V is TRBV20-1 and J is TRBJ2-5, with 8 bases matching TRBD2. CDR1 is DFQATT, CDR2 SNEGSKA, per germline (reference sequence). Unmatched junction bases numbered 22, after V lost 6 bases and J lost 13 bases. CDR3 length: 15 amino acids. The CDR3 bases are TGCAGTGCCCCCGGGGTGACTAGCGAAACCTCACCCTTGTACTTC. Protein sequence: CSAPGVTSETSPLYF.

As for this clonotype: The junction and the germline gene differ at one end; a read error may be behind it. The V gene is TRBV12-3 or TRBV12-4, the J gene TRBJ2-5; TRBD1 matches at 8 bases. This CDR3 contains 13 residues. DNA for the CDR3: TGTGTCAGCACCCCGACAGGGGATGAGACCCAGTACTTC. Translation gives CVSTPTGDETQYF.

This chain connects TRBV6-2 or TRBV6-3 to TRBJ2-7, with TRBD2 identical over 9 bases. Per the germline V gene, CDR1 is MNHEY and CDR2 is SVGEGT. CDR3 length: 13 amino acids. The J segment lost 5 bases and the V segment lost 5 bases, leaving 4 bases of the junction unmatched. The CDR3 here is CASSGLAGHEQYF. DNA of the CDR3: TGTGCCAGCAGTGGGCTAGCGGGACACGAGCAGTACTTC.

The genes are TRBV29-1 and TRBJ2-5; D is unclear. The CDR3 contains 12 residues. In germline, CDR1 is SQVTM, CDR2 ANQGSEA. V was pared by 0 bases and J by 6 bases, with 8 bases between. In DNA form, the CDR3 reads TGCAGCGTTGAAGAAGGTTCCCAGACCCAGTACTTC. Translating it yields CSVEEGSQTQYF. Looking up the rest from reference TRBV29-1 and TRBJ2-5 gives the full variable domain: SAVISQKPSRDICQRGTSLTIQCQVDSQVTMMFWYRQQPGQSLTLIATANQGSEATYESGFVIDKFPISRPNLTFSTLTVSNMSPEDSSIYLCSVEEGSQTQYFGPGTRLLVL.

This chain connects TRBV27 to TRBJ2-7; 11 bases align to TRBD1. Germline loops: CDR1 MNHEY, CDR2 SMNVEV (reference sequence). The CDR3 extends over 16 amino acids. V dropped 8 bases and J dropped 2; count of bases not matched to a gene: 11. The CDR3 coding sequence is TGTGCCAGCGGTACACCGGGACAGGGGGTACCCTACGAGCAGTACTTC. Protein: CASGTPGQGVPYEQYF.

This clonotype turned up a few times. The chain has TRBV2 and TRBJ1-1; D unclear. The CDR3 is 14 residues long. Germline loops: CDR1 SNHLY, CDR2 FYNNEI. The V and J ends lost 1 base and 0 bases respectively, with 6 bases between them. The CDR3 DNA is TGTGCCAGCAGTGAAGAGGTTATGAACACTGAAGCTTTCTTT. This gives the protein CASSEEVMNTEAFF. The variable domain in full, with the rest retrieved from reference TRBV2 and TRBJ1-1, is EPEVTQTPSHQVTQMGQEVILRCVPISNHLYFYWYRQILGQKVEFLVSFYNNEISEKSEIFDDQFSVERPDGSNFTLKIRSTKLEDSAMYFCASSEEVMNTEAFFGQGTRLTVV.

The chain carries TRBV6-5 and TRBJ1-2; D gene ambiguous. Trimming removed 0 bases from V and 0 bases from J, with 8 bases in between. The CDR3 contains 15 residues. Germline values: CDR1 MNHEY, CDR2 SVGAGI. Here the CDR3 reads CASSYSHQPNYGYTF. The CDR3, as DNA: TGTGCCAGCAGTTACTCACATCAGCCTAACTATGGCTACACCTTC.

This clonotype appeared a few times. The gene calls are TRBV24-1 and TRBJ2-7; D gene uncertain. The germline CDR1 and CDR2 sequences are KGHDR and SFDVKD. The CDR3 runs 10 residues. V shed 9 bases and J shed 3 bases, with 5 bases lying between them. CDR3 bases: TGTGCCACCGGGATCTACGAGCAGTACTTC. The encoded protein is CATGIYEQYF.

The CDR3 DNA sequence: TGTGCCAGCAGTTACGTTGGTTTGGGTGAAAAACTGTTTTTT. Protein sequence: CASSYVGLGEKLFF. The chain carries TRBV6-5 and TRBJ1-4; D unresolved. Germline assignment: CDR1 MNHEY and CDR2 SVGAGI. The CDR3 loop spans 14 amino acids. V was pared by 2 bases and J by 7 bases, with 11 bases between.

In this sample, this clonotype turned up a few times. The chain recombines TRBV27 with TRBJ2-1, with 10 bases identical to TRBD2. Unmatched junction bases numbered 5, after V lost 6 bases and J lost 0 bases. The CDR3 has 16 residues. Germline CDR1 reads MNHEY; CDR2 reads SMNVEV (reference sequence). The CDR3 protein is CASRSSGGYSYNEQFF. In nucleotides, the CDR3 is TGTGCCAGCAGATCTAGCGGGGGCTACTCCTACAATGAGCAGTTCTTC.

The V call is TRBV29-1, the J call TRBJ2-2, with a tentative D call TRBD2 (5 bases). CDR3 size: 12 residues. The V gene's germline CDR1 is SQVTM and CDR2 ANQGSEA. Deletions cut 7 bases from V and 1 base from J, with 7 bases between. The CDR3 DNA sequence: TGCAGCGGGGAGATGAACACCGGGGAGCTGTTTTTT. Translating it yields CSGEMNTGELFF.

This clonotype turned up a few times. The chain uses TRBV4-1 and TRBJ2-3; no reliable D call. The germline CDR1 and CDR2 sequences are MGHRA and YSYEKL. The CDR3 is made up of 15 amino acids. Between the trimmed V and J ends, which lost 2 bases and 0 bases, there was a span of 9 bases. The CDR3 bases are TGCGCCAGCAGCCAAAACCCGACTAGCACAGATACGCAGTATTTT. This translates into CASSQNPTSTDTQYF.

The chain couples TRBV5-6 to TRBJ1-2; the match to TRBD1 covers 7 bases. V was clipped by 3 bases and J by 0 bases; unmatched bases: 11. Germline V CDR1 and CDR2: SGHDT, YYEEEE. There are 17 residues in the CDR3. CDR3 DNA sequence: TGTGCCAGCAGCTGGCGGGGAGGACAGGCCGCTAACTATGGCTACACCTTC. Its protein is CASSWRGGQAANYGYTF.

The V call is TRBV11-2, the J call TRBJ2-3; D is possibly TRBD1 or TRBD2 (6 bases each). The CDR3 runs 14 residues. Trimming removed 5 bases from V and 4 bases from J, with 13 bases in between. Germline V gene lookup returns CDR1 SGHAT and CDR2 FQNNGV. The CDR3 reads CASSTMRGADTQYF. DNA of the CDR3: TGTGCCAGCAGCACGATGAGGGGGGCAGATACGCAGTATTTT.

This clonotype has only a few counts. The rearrangement uses TRBV12-3 or TRBV12-4 and TRBJ2-1; maybe TRBD2 (6 bases). V shed 3 bases and J shed 2 bases, with 14 bases lying between them. The CDR3 is 16 amino acids. CDR3 in amino acids: CASSFPRGSAYNEQFF. The CDR3 DNA reads as TGTGCCAGCAGTTTTCCCCGGGGGAGCGCCTACAATGAGCAGTTCTTC.

V and J are TRBV4-2 and TRBJ1-4; tentative D call: TRBD1 (5 bases). V dropped 1 base and J dropped 10 bases, with 13 bases sitting between them. Germline lookup yields CDR1 LGHNA and CDR2 YNFKEQ. CDR3 length equals 14 residues. CDR3 sequence reads: CASSQAGNGGKLFF. The CDR3 DNA sequence: TGTGCCAGCAGCCAAGCCGGGAATGGGGGAAAACTGTTTTTT.

The chain employs TRBV9 and TRBJ1-1; no clear D gene. Germline values: CDR1 SGDLS, CDR2 YYNGEE. This CDR3 has 15 amino acids. Trimming stripped 4 bases from V and 1 base from J, with 14 bases between. In DNA, the CDR3 is TGTGCCAGCAGCTCCGTGGAGTCGGCGAACACTGAAGCTTTCTTT. This translates into CASSSVESANTEAFF.

This clonotype showed up just a few times. The chain joins TRBV9 to TRBJ2-4; TRBD2 aligns across 9 bases. The J call could be wrong; TRBJ2-7 is a better fit for the DNA end. There are 14 residues in the CDR3. CDR1 SGDLS and CDR2 YYNGEE come from the germline V gene. CDR3 in DNA: TGTTCCCGCGGGGGGGCAAGTCTTCCCTACGAGCAGTACTTC. It translates to CSRGGASLPYEQYF.